What follows is one T cell receptor beta chain and its context. This study enrolled people aged about 18 to 90 from roughly 22 US geographic areas. Participant-given clinical history determined each cohort assignment. The protocol was immunoSEQ multiplex PCR, while the TCRdb copy is restricted to in-frame clones and leaves out a portion. This sample has 200,000 to 250,000 clones, with 80% to 90% found just once. The CDR3 runs to 16 residues. The germline gives CDR1 SGHDN, CDR2 FVKESK. The V gene end was trimmed by 6 bases and the J gene end by 6 bases; junction bases not matched to a gene: 15. This sample was taken from a study of blood T cell repertoires in COVID-19. For the study at large: COVID-19 samples from acute and convalescent phases originated in the United States, Italy and Spain.

The sequence derives from a man younger than 30 with acute COVID-19. The sequencing sample was made of PBMCs or T cells enriched from blood (not recorded which). The V call is TRBV14, the J call TRBJ2-7; 9 nucleotides line up with TRBD2. The CDR3 coding sequence is TGTGCCAGCAGTCCTTCGACTAGCGGTCTCCGGGGCGAGCAGTACTTC. Translated, it gives CASSPSTSGLRGEQYF. Together with reference TRBV14 and TRBJ2-7, the CDR3 gives the full variable domain: EAGVTQFPSHSVIEKGQTVTLRCDPISGHDNLYWYRRVMGKEIKFLLHFVKESKQDESGMPNNRFLAERTGGTYSTLKVQPAELEDSGVYFCASSPSTSGLRGEQYFGPGTRLTVT.